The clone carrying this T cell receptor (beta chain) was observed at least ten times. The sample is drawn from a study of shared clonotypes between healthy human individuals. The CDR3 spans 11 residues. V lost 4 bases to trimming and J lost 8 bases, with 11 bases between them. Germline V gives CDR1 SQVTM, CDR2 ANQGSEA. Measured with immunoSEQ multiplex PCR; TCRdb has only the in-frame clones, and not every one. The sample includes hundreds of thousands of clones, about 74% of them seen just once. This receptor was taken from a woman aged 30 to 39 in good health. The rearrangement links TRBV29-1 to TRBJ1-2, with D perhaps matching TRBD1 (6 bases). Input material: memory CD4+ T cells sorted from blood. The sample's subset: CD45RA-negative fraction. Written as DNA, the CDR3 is TGCAGCGTTGTACAGGGCGGCGGCTACACCTTC. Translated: CSVVQGGGYTF.